The clone carrying this T cell receptor beta chain was picked up a small number of times. Its antigen is currently unknown. Primed by a sample-barcoded 5' primer and a J-beta primer mix, a second PCR proceeded for about 6 to 11 cycles. In TCRdb, the 5' RACE reads were re-called with MiXCR into one record per CDR3 protein. Among around 1.1 million distinct CDR3 sequences listed, approximately 38% were seen once. The donors, healthy Caucasians from Russia, were aged about 6 to 95. This sample stems from a study of blood T cells in healthy people across ages. In the study overall: Capture by template switching was about one barcoded beta molecule per two T cells. Study-level results: No conclusive comparison of naive versus antigen-experienced cells was possible with unsorted PBMCs. The diversity estimates, figures obtained from one million T cells, were considered underestimates.

There are 14 residues in the CDR3. Trimming left V 2 bases short and J 2 bases short, with 12 bases between. CDR1 is DFQATT and CDR2 is SNEGSKA in the germline V gene (reference sequence). This clonotype originated in a man aged 18 to 30 in good health. The material sequenced was blood. This chain links TRBV20-1 with TRBJ1-2; D remains ambiguous. The CDR3 nucleotides are TGCAGTGCTAGATCAAGCAACTCAAACTATGGCTACACCTTC. The encoded protein is CSARSSNSNYGYTF.